This T cell receptor (beta chain) appears in the sequencing data of a study of regulatory T cells in long-lasting Graves disease (dated by TCRdb to the early 2020s). At the level of the whole study: Patients with newly diagnosed Graves' disease had been on antithyroid drugs for under 3 months. Peripheral blood TCR sequencing and RNA sequencing compared persistent Graves' disease patients with newly diagnosed Graves' disease patients. The study was registered as a clinical trial and conducted in China. A total of around 35 samples were covered by TCR sequencing, comprising 13 persistent and around 20 newly diagnosed Graves' disease patients. Summary of the overall study and its limitations: The authors noted that the small sample size was a limitation that may lower accuracy. The study examined only peripheral blood because the primary lesion, thyroid tissue, could not be accessed. Persistent patients shared more public clonotypes among themselves (2,741) than newly diagnosed patients did (about 1,000). TRBV28, TRBJ1-2 and TRBJ2-5 were preferentially used in persistent disease, while TRBV20-1 and TRBJ2-1 were favored in newly diagnosed disease. Lower TCR Shannon entropy and fewer highly expanded clones were observed in persistent Graves' disease patients than in newly diagnosed patients, which suggested clonal expansion. Sequencing and analysis were restricted to the TCR beta chain.

Reading the label with the study, this specimen's time point is: newly diagnosed GD, antithyroid drugs for less than 3 months. For both TCR sequencing and RNA sequencing, RNA was extracted from PBMCs in TRIzol. Graves' disease was diagnosed according to American Thyroid Association guidelines. The patients came from an endocrinology department in Xi'an, China. From each patient, around 9 milliliters of peripheral blood was collected into an EDTA anticoagulant tube. Ficoll Paque Plus density gradient separation was used to isolate PBMCs, and no additional T cell sorting was done. An Agilent 2100 Bioanalyzer and agarose gel were used to assess RNA quality, and a NanoDrop 2000 was used to measure RNA concentration. As for this clonotype: The target of this receptor is not known. Nothing much larger sits one base from this clone, and base qualities are not available.

The CDR3 numbers 14 residues from cysteine through phenylalanine. The sequence is cut down to CDR3 DNA, 42 bases in frame from base 1. A distance of 15 bases separates the germline ends of V and J, which lose 4 bases and 6 bases respectively. The germline V gene provides CDR1 SGHTA and CDR2 FQGTGA. Libraries were made using multiplex PCR. The sequencing machine was an Illumina HiSeq 4000. To build TCR beta libraries, CDR3 regions were amplified by Arm-PCR using iRepertoire HTBI primers. PCR products were gel purified before sequencing. The paper's data handling went like this. Gene usage analysis of CDR3 amino acid clonotypes relied on the 62 TRBV and around 13 TRBJ segments identified across samples. COPE and FqMerger were used to merge filtered high-quality paired reads into contigs. BLAST was used to align contigs to IMGT TRBV, TRBD and TRBJ reference genes, with CDR3 defined following IMGT. Any clonotype with a frequency above 0.1% was counted as a highly expanded clone. Shannon entropy was used to measure repertoire diversity, and the Gini coefficient was used to measure V-J evenness. Clonotypes shared by more than one individual were considered public. The public reads were quality trimmed at Q25 with fastp and then assembled into clones with MiXCR by TCRdb, keeping productive beta chains. CDR3 protein duplicates are merged, each entry listing the most common genes and DNA. It is TCRdb's table, rather than the study itself, that gives the V and J calls and clone size. The sample profile shows just over 600,000 distinct CDR3 sequences; approximately 15% of them were found once. The leading ten clones occupy 18% of the sample.

These data were also filed under a second study, of T cells in Graves' hyperthyroidism and ophthalmopathy. Drawing on the second study: Graves' hyperthyroidism was defined as stable when no progression to ophthalmopathy occurred over 18 months of follow-up. Hyperthyroidism patients were newly diagnosed, with disease duration under 2 months, and aged 18 to 65 years. Patients with uncontrolled infections, other autoimmune diseases, pregnancy or lactation were excluded. Clinical symptoms, serum thyroxine and TRAb, thyroid ultrasound, and orbital computed tomography formed the basis for the diagnoses. The first round of RT-PCR for the TCR CDR3 was performed with the HTBI primer set and the Qiagen OneStep RT-PCR kit. Most expanded thyroid clonotypes (frequency above 0.001) were also found in blood, which suggests that blood repertoires may mirror thyroid immune responses. In cross-validation, a model built on a 13 V-J signature told ophthalmopathy apart from stable hyperthyroidism with under 90% sensitivity and roughly 82% specificity, and in testing the same model reached 80%/75%. During validation, the model predicted progression to ophthalmopathy a median of around 7 months ahead of onset, with approximately 70% sensitivity and more than 72% specificity. To identify distinguishing TCR V-J signatures, a discovery cohort of 100 patients was used, comprising roughly 45 with Graves' ophthalmopathy and some 60 with stable Graves' hyperthyroidism. Whether ophthalmopathy could be predicted prospectively was tested in an independent validation cohort made up of under 20 hyperthyroidism patients plus 17 patients who later progressed to ophthalmopathy. The roughly 99 discovery patients were divided at random into training and test sets in a 7:3 ratio. In about six Graves' hyperthyroidism patients, the study also compared T-cell repertoires from thyroid tissue with T-cell repertoires from blood. After blood sampling, hyperthyroidism patients were treated with methimazole at a starting dose of 30 mg daily, and ophthalmopathy patients were treated with high-dose intravenous methylprednisolone. A second multiplex PCR round built the libraries, followed by size selection and purification. Libraries were sequenced paired-end with 100 bp reads on an Illumina HiSeq2000. SOAPnuke was used to process the raw data, with reads discarded if the reads contained adapters or uncalled bases, had a mean Phred below 15, or lacked an exact constant-primer or identifier match. COPE v1.2.5 was used to merge high-quality paired reads, and clonotypes were defined as unique nucleotide sequences. Clonotypes were aligned to IMGT TRBV, TRBD and TRBJ reference segments using MiTCR v1.1. The analysis included only V-J combinations with a frequency above 0.0001, which together covered approximately 99% of the repertoires. The TCS score was defined as the ratio of F50 (clonal expansion) to E x V (chaos), calculated using BLOSUM62-based TCRdist between CDR3 peptides within each V-J. Welch's t-statistics and random forest reduced around 510 V-J features to roughly 13, which were used in a naive Bayes classifier (R e1071). No statistical method was used to set the sample size in advance, and investigators knew the group allocation. According to the paper, TCR Vbeta CDR3 sequencing was carried out on over 130 peripheral blood samples, which came from over 40 ophthalmopathy, under 85 hyperthyroidism and approximately 17 progressor patients.

The material was peripheral blood mononuclear cells (PBMCs), obtained at new diagnosis, from a patient treated with antithyroid drugs. In this chain, TRBV7-3 is recombined with TRBJ1-1; TRBD1 is perhaps the D gene, given 5 matching bases. The receptor was isolated from a woman in her thirties with Graves disease. Donor details come from another sample of the same person, matched by shared clones. Read as DNA, the sequence is TGTGCCAGCAGCTACACCTCCAGGGTTTCTGAAGCTTTCTTT. Its coded protein is CASSYTSRVSEAFF.